The 31 T cell receptor beta chains presented below share a single source sample, sequenced in a study of graft-versus-host responses after intestinal transplantation. The assay was immunoSEQ multiplex PCR, and TCRdb's table has in-frame clones only and misses some. The sample yields fewer than 120,000 clones, roughly 93% seen once. These receptors lack a known antigen. The material sequenced was unstimulated CD8+ T cells sorted from spleen or lymph node cells, taken before intestinal transplant. The receptors derive from a human donor who received an intestinal transplant.

This sequence joins TRBV6-1 and TRBJ1-1, with no clear D. The V end was cut by 4 bases, the J end by 1 base, with 13 bases between. The CDR3 spans 15 residues. In germline, CDR1 is MNHNS, CDR2 SASEGT. CDR3 sequence reads: CASSAVLQPNTEAFF. For the CDR3, the DNA is TGTGCCAGCAGTGCAGTCTTACAACCGAACACTGAAGCTTTCTTT.

The CDR3 DNA is TGTGCCAGCAGACTAGCGGGAGGGCCCGAGCAGTTCTTC. Translating it yields CASRLAGGPEQFF. The V gene is TRBV27, the J gene TRBJ2-1, with 13 bases lining up with TRBD2. CDR1 is MNHEY and CDR2 is SMNVEV in the germline V gene (reference sequence). With V trimmed by 6 bases and J by 10 bases, 3 bases remained unmatched. The CDR3 is made up of 13 amino acids.

The chain employs TRBV18 and TRBJ2-3, with a possible D match to TRBD1 (6 bases). The CDR3 is 16 residues long. V gave up 2 bases and J gave up 1 base, with 13 bases separating them. The germline V gene has CDR1 KGHSH and CDR2 LQKENI. CDR3 nucleotides: TGTGCCAGCTCACCAAGGACAGCGCGGGGCACAGATACGCAGTATTTT. Protein: CASSPRTARGTDTQYF.

V is TRBV29-1 and J is TRBJ2-3, with D hard to call. Germline V CDR1 and CDR2: SQVTM, ANQGSEA. Trimming pared 8 bases from V and 2 bases from J, leaving 5 bases between. The CDR3 is 10 amino acids. The CDR3 is CSLFTDTQYF. The CDR3 DNA follows: TGCAGCCTCTTCACAGATACGCAGTATTTT.

The chain's CDR3 is CASSHLSLEQETQYF. CDR3 nucleotide sequence: TGCGCCAGCAGCCATCTCAGTCTGGAGCAAGAGACCCAGTACTTC. The chain links TRBV4-1 to TRBJ2-5; no reliable D call. This CDR3 is 15 amino acids long. Looked up from germline, CDR1 is MGHRA and CDR2 is YSYEKL. Trimming took 3 bases from V and 2 from J, leaving 13 bases between them.

The chain employs TRBV9 and TRBJ1-2, with no clear D. V shed 3 bases and J shed 4 bases, with 16 bases lying between them. This CDR3 has 15 amino acids. From germline, CDR1 is SGDLS and CDR2 YYNGEE. The CDR3 DNA follows: TGTGCCAGCAGCGCTTTGGAGGGAGCGATCTATGGCTACACCTTC. Its translation: CASSALEGAIYGYTF.

This clone appeared once. This chain uses TRBV2 with TRBJ2-2; 12 nucleotides align to TRBD2. The CDR3 spans 18 residues. The V segment lost 5 bases and the J segment 3 bases; nucleotides outside the gene matches: 10. CDR1 and CDR2 from the germline V gene are SNHLY and FYNNEI. CDR3 nucleotides: TGTGCCAGCAGTCACCGGACTAGCGGGGTGACGGACACCGGGGAGCTGTTTTTT. As protein: CASSHRTSGVTDTGELFF.

The chain is built from TRBV11-2 and TRBJ2-3; 7 positions match TRBD1. The CDR3 loop spans 16 amino acids. Trimming took 5 bases from V and 2 from J; bases not matched to a gene: 10. Per the germline V gene, CDR1 is SGHAT and CDR2 is FQNNGV. CDR3 residues: CASSPQGVRNTDTQYF. The CDR3 DNA reads as TGTGCCAGCAGCCCCCAGGGGGTAAGAAACACAGATACGCAGTATTTT.

The chain is built from TRBV10-1 and TRBJ2-5; no reliable D call. The V end was cut by 2 bases, the J end by 0 bases, with 4 bases between. The CDR3 has 13 residues. Per the germline V gene, CDR1 is WNHNN and CDR2 is SYGVQD (reference sequence). This CDR3 is CASSEQNQETQYF. In nucleotides, the CDR3 is TGCGCCAGCAGTGAGCAGAACCAAGAGACCCAGTACTTC.

The chain carries TRBV11-2 and TRBJ2-1; no definite D call. Trimming shortened V by 1 base and J by 12 bases, and 10 bases separated the two germline ends. The CDR3 sequence is 12 residues long. The germline V gene has CDR1 SGHAT and CDR2 FQNNGV. The CDR3 coding sequence is TGTGCCAGCAGCTTAGGAAACTCAGGGCAGTTCTTC. Encoded protein: CASSLGNSGQFF.

This rearrangement joins TRBV14 to TRBJ2-7; D assignment may be TRBD1 or TRBD2 (5 bases each). Per the germline V gene, CDR1 is SGHDN and CDR2 is FVKESK. V dropped 0 bases and J dropped 7 bases, with 13 bases sitting between them. The CDR3 has 14 amino acids. The CDR3 nucleotides are TGTGCCAGCAGCCAAGATTCTGGCTGGGGGGAGCAGTACTTC. Its protein product is CASSQDSGWGEQYF.

The V gene is TRBV7-9, the J gene TRBJ2-1, with D possibly matching TRBD1 (5 bases). With 1 base removed from V and 4 bases from J, the gap between germline ends came to 11 bases. This CDR3 region has 15 residues. The V gene's germline CDR1 is SEHNR and CDR2 FQNEAQ (reference sequence). CDR3 DNA: TGTGCCAGCAGCTTAGTGACAGAAGGTTACAATGAGCAGTTCTTC. Protein: CASSLVTEGYNEQFF.

The rearrangement uses TRBV5-1 and TRBJ1-1, with D perhaps matching TRBD1 (5 bases). This CDR3 spans 13 amino acids. The germline CDR1 and CDR2 sequences are SGHRS and YFSETQ. Trimming cost V 0 bases and J 6 bases, with 9 bases left between them. CDR3 loop: CASSLGGSAEAFF. CDR3 nucleotides: TGCGCCAGCAGCTTGGGGGGGAGTGCTGAAGCTTTCTTT.

The genes are TRBV15 and TRBJ2-3; 10 positions match TRBD2. The germline gives CDR1 LNHNV, CDR2 YYDKDF (reference sequence). V lost 7 bases, J lost 2 bases, and 6 bases stayed unmatched. CDR3 length equals 15 residues. The CDR3 sequence: CATTGTSEDTDTQYF. CDR3 in DNA: TGTGCCACCACGGGGACTAGCGAAGACACAGATACGCAGTATTTT. Full variable domain (remainder filled in from reference TRBV15 and TRBJ2-3): DAMVIQNPRYQVTQFGKPVTLSCSQTLNHNVMYWYQQKSSQAPKLLFHYYDKDFNNEADTPDNFQSRRPNTSFCFLDIRSPGLGDTAMYLCATTGTSEDTDTQYFGPGTRLTVL.

The chain recombines TRBV7-9 with TRBJ2-7; D is ambiguous. CDR3 length: 12 residues. Trimming removed 2 bases from V and 6 bases from J, with 8 bases in between. The germline gives CDR1 SEHNR, CDR2 FQNEAQ (reference sequence). The CDR3 loop is CASSLTDSEQYF. CDR3 nucleotides: TGTGCCAGCAGCTTAACCGACTCCGAGCAGTACTTC. Full variable domain (remainder filled in from reference TRBV7-9 and TRBJ2-7): DTGVSQNPRHKITKRGQNVTFRCDPISEHNRLYWYRQTLGQGPEFLTYFQNEAQLEKSRLLSDRFSAERPKGSFSTLEIQRTEQGDSAMYLCASSLTDSEQYFGPGTRLTVT.

This clone came up a few times. The chain joins TRBV10-3 to TRBJ2-7; 8 bases line up with TRBD1. CDR1 and CDR2 (germline): ENHRY, SYGVKD. The CDR3 is made up of 18 amino acids. J gave up 2 bases and V 6 bases, and 18 bases lay outside the gene matches. The CDR3 reads CAISEEPGQGRIAYEQYF. The CDR3 region has the DNA TGTGCCATCAGCGAGGAGCCTGGACAGGGAAGGATCGCCTACGAGCAGTACTTC.

The chain uses TRBV7-9 and TRBJ2-1, with a possible D match to TRBD2 (6 bases). Germline CDR1 SEHNR, CDR2 FQNEAQ (reference sequence). V was cut by 4 bases and J by 0 bases, with 13 bases left in between. CDR3 size: 16 residues. CDR3 sequence (DNA): TGTGCCAGCAGCTCCCCCGTCGGGGGCTCCTACAATGAGCAGTTCTTC. Amino acid sequence: CASSSPVGGSYNEQFF.

The chain employs TRBV7-9 and TRBJ2-7, with TRBD1 identical over 8 bases. The CDR3 covers 16 residues. Losses at the gene ends were 2 bases for V and 0 bases for J; bases not matched to a gene: 6. CDR1 is SEHNR, CDR2 FQNEAQ, per germline (reference sequence). This CDR3 reads CASSLNRDRSSYEQYF. CDR3 sequence (DNA): TGTGCCAGCAGCTTAAACCGGGACAGGAGCTCCTACGAGCAGTACTTC. Full variable domain (rest looked up from reference TRBV7-9 and TRBJ2-7): DTGVSQNPRHKITKRGQNVTFRCDPISEHNRLYWYRQTLGQGPEFLTYFQNEAQLEKSRLLSDRFSAERPKGSFSTLEIQRTEQGDSAMYLCASSLNRDRSSYEQYFGPGTRLTVT.

Here the CDR3 reads CASSRLVSYNEQFF. For the CDR3, the DNA is TGCGCCAGCAGCCGACTAGTATCCTACAATGAGCAGTTCTTC. This chain joins TRBV4-1 and TRBJ2-1; the D gene is possibly TRBD2 (6 bases). This CDR3 comprises 14 residues. V lost 4 bases, J lost 1 base, and 8 bases lay in between. Germline-derived CDR1 and CDR2 are MGHRA and YSYEKL.

The genes are TRBV6-1 and TRBJ2-1; D may be TRBD2 (6 bases). CDR3 size: 16 residues. CDR1 and CDR2 (germline): MNHNS, SASEGT. V was pared by 4 bases and J by 1 base, with 14 bases between. The CDR3 DNA is TGTGCCAGCAGTGCTGGAGGGCCTGGGTCCTACAATGAGCAGTTCTTC. It is translated as CASSAGGPGSYNEQFF.

V is TRBV7-6 and J is TRBJ2-1, with TRBD2 as a possible D gene (5 bases). Germline V gives CDR1 SGHVS, CDR2 FNYEAQ. The CDR3 is made up of 16 amino acids. Trimming left V 2 bases short and J 0 bases short, with 11 bases between. The CDR3 sequence: CASSLSGSSSYNEQFF. CDR3 nucleotide sequence: TGTGCCAGCAGCTTAAGCGGATCAAGCTCCTACAATGAGCAGTTCTTC. The full variable domain, completed using reference TRBV7-6 and TRBJ2-1, is GAGVSQSPRYKVTKRGQDVALRCDPISGHVSLYWYRQALGQGPEFLTYFNYEAQQDKSGLPNDRFSAERPEGSISTLTIQRTEQRDSAMYRCASSLSGSSSYNEQFFGPGTRLTVL.

V usage is TRBV4-1 and J usage is TRBJ2-3; D is ambiguous. In germline, CDR1 is MGHRA, CDR2 YSYEKL. CDR3 size: 16 residues. Trimming shortened V by 0 bases and J by 0 bases, and 10 bases separated the two germline ends. This CDR3 is CASSQDRAFSTDTQYF. The CDR3 region has the DNA TGCGCCAGCAGCCAAGATCGGGCATTTAGCACAGATACGCAGTATTTT.

The chain couples TRBV5-4 to TRBJ2-7, with 8 bases fitting TRBD2. CDR3 length: 13 residues. Germline V lookup: CDR1 SGHNT, CDR2 YYREEE (reference sequence). Trimming took 4 bases from V and 5 from J; bases not matched to a gene: 5. The CDR3 region has the DNA TGTGCCAGCAGCCCCGCGGGGGGACACGAGCAGTACTTC. Protein product: CASSPAGGHEQYF. The variable domain in full, with the rest retrieved from reference TRBV5-4 and TRBJ2-7, is ETGVTQSPTHLIKTRGQQVTLRCSSQSGHNTVSWYQQALGQGPQFIFQYYREEENGRGNFPPRFSGLQFPNYSSELNVNALELDDSALYLCASSPAGGHEQYFGPGTRLTVT.

The chain recombines TRBV12-5 with TRBJ2-1; 7 bases align to TRBD2. Trimming took 3 bases from V and 4 from J; bases not matched to a gene: 3. The CDR3 is 14 residues long. The germline gives CDR1 LGHNT, CDR2 FRNRAP. The CDR3 bases are TGTGCTAGTGGTTTTGCGGGGGATTACAATGAGCAGTTCTTC. It encodes CASGFAGDYNEQFF.

V usage is TRBV7-3 and J usage is TRBJ2-3; tentative D call: TRBD2 (5 bases). The CDR3 contains 16 residues. The V gene lost 3 bases and the J gene lost 2 bases, with 15 bases spanning the gap. Germline V gene data show CDR1 as SGHTA and CDR2 as FQGTGA. The CDR3 is CASSLTPRDPTDTQYF. In DNA form, the CDR3 reads TGTGCCAGCAGCTTGACGCCCCGGGATCCCACAGATACGCAGTATTTT.

The chain couples TRBV18 to TRBJ2-1; TRBD2 aligns across 12 bases. V lost 3 bases to trimming and J lost 4 bases; unmatched junction nucleotides: 4. The length of the CDR3 is 16 residues. Germline V gene data show CDR1 as KGHSH and CDR2 as LQKENI. The CDR3 is CASSPRTSGAYNEQFF. The CDR3 DNA is TGTGCCAGCTCACCGCGGACTAGCGGGGCGTACAATGAGCAGTTCTTC.

The CDR3 sequence is CASRNGRLEPIYF. Written as DNA, the CDR3 is TGTGCCAGCAGGAATGGGCGCTTAGAGCCCATATATTTT. The genes are TRBV6-1 and TRBJ1-3; D remains ambiguous. The CDR3 has 13 amino acids. The germline CDR1 and CDR2 sequences are MNHNS and SASEGT. The ends were cut back, 6 bases at V and 11 bases at J, with 17 bases in the middle.

This sequence joins TRBV7-9 and TRBJ1-1; weak D call: TRBD1 (6 bases). Germline V lookup: CDR1 SEHNR, CDR2 FQNEAQ (reference sequence). This CDR3 region has 13 residues. Between the trimmed V and J ends, which lost 6 bases and 1 base, there was a span of 9 bases. CDR3 in DNA: TGTGCCAGCAGAGAGACAGGGAACACTGAAGCTTTCTTT. Its translation: CASRETGNTEAFF.

V usage is TRBV18 and J usage is TRBJ2-1; weak D call: TRBD2 (6 bases). Per the germline V gene, CDR1 is KGHSH and CDR2 is LQKENI. The CDR3 runs 14 residues. V lost 6 bases and J 0 bases, leaving 9 bases between the germline ends. The CDR3 bases are TGTGCCAGCTCGGACGGGAGCTCCTACAATGAGCAGTTCTTC. The encoded protein is CASSDGSSYNEQFF.

The DNA for the CDR3 is TGTGCCAGCAGCTTTTCGTTTGGCGGTGTGGTCGAGACCCAGTACTTC. Amino acid sequence: CASSFSFGGVVETQYF. The chain joins TRBV7-9 to TRBJ2-5, with no clear D. The V gene's germline CDR1 is SEHNR and CDR2 FQNEAQ (reference sequence). The CDR3 consists of 16 residues. V was pared by 3 bases and J by 5 bases, with 19 bases between.

The count of this clone is one. The chain employs TRBV4-1 and TRBJ2-1; maybe TRBD2 (6 bases). CDR1 is MGHRA and CDR2 is YSYEKL in the germline V gene. The V gene lost 6 bases and the J gene lost 4 bases, with 7 bases spanning the gap. The CDR3 spans 12 residues. The CDR3, as DNA: TGCGCCAGCAGGGGAGGATACAATGAGCAGTTCTTC. This translates into CASRGGYNEQFF.